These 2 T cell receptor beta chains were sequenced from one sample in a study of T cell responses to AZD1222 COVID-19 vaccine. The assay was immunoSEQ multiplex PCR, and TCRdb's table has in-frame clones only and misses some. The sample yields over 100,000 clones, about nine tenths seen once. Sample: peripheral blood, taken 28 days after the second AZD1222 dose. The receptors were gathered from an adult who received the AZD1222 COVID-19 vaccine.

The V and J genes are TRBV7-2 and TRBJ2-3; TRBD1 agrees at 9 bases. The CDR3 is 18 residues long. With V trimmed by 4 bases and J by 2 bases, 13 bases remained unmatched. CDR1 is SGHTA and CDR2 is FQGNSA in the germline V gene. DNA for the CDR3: TGTGCCAGCAGCTCCTCCGGGACAGGGATTAGAGACACAGATACGCAGTATTTT. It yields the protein CASSSSGTGIRDTDTQYF.

CDR3 coding DNA: TGTGCCTGGAGTACCGGGGGGGGTACTGAGCAGTTCTTC. This codes for CAWSTGGGTEQFF. The chain recombines TRBV30 with TRBJ2-1; 8 bases are shared with TRBD2. Germline-derived CDR1 and CDR2 are GTSNPN and SVGIG (reference sequence). The trim removed 2 bases at V and 9 bases at J, leaving 6 bases unmatched. This CDR3 has 13 amino acids.